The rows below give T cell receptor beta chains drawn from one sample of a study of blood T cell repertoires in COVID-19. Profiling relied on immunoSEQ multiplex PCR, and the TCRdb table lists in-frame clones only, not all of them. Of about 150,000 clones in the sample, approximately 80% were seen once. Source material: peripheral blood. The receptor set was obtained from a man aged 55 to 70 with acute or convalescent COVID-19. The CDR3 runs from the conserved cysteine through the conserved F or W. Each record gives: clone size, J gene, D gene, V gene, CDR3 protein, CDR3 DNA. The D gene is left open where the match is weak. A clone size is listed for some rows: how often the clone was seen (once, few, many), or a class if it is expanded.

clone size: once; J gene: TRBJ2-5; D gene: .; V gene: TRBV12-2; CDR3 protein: CASRSRLVIPGKTQYF; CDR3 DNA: TGTGCAAGTCGCTCCCGTTTGGTCATCCCCGGGAAGACCCAGTACTTC
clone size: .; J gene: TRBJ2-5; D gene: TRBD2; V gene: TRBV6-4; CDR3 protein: CARDVAGGPGETQYF; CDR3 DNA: TGTGCCAGAGACGTGGCGGGAGGGCCTGGGGAGACCCAGTACTTC
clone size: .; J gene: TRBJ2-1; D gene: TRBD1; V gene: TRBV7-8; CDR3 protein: CASSMDRGAYNEQFF; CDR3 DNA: TGTGCCAGCAGCATGGACAGGGGAGCCTACAATGAGCAGTTCTTC
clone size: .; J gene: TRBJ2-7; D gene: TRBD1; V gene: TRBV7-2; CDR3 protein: CASSLTGGTYEQYF; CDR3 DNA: TGTGCCAGCAGCTTAACAGGGGGCACGTACGAGCAGTACTTC
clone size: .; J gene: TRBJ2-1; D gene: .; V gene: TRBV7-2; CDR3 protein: CASSLVFGVYNEQFF; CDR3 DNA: TGTGCCAGCAGCTTAGTGTTCGGGGTTTACAATGAGCAGTTCTTC
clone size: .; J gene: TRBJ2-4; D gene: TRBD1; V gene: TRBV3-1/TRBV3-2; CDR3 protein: CASSQGARQGANIQYF; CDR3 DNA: TGTGCCAGCAGCCAGGGGGCTCGACAGGGGGCCAACATTCAGTACTTC
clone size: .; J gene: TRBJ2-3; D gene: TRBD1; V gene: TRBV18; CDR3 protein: CASSQKTGPDTQYF; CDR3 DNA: TGTGCCAGCTCACAAAAGACAGGGCCGGATACGCAGTATTTT
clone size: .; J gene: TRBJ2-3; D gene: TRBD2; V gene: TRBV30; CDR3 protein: CAWSVGLAGGPGHTQYF; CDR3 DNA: TGTGCCTGGAGTGTCGGACTAGCGGGAGGCCCAGGTCATACGCAGTATTTT
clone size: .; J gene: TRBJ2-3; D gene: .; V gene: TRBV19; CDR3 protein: CASTLREGVGDTQYF; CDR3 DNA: TGTGCCAGTACTCTCAGGGAAGGCGTGGGAGATACGCAGTATTTT
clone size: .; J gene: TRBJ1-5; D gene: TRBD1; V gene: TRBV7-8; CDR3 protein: CASSLARDRGSQPQHF; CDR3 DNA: TGTGCCAGCAGCTTAGCCCGGGACAGGGGGAGCCAGCCCCAGCATTTT
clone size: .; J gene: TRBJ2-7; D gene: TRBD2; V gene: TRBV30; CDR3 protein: CAWSAGGPPYEQYF; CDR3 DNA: TGTGCCTGGAGTGCGGGGGGACCTCCGTACGAGCAGTACTTC
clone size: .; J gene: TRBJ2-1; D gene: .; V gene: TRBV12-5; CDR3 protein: CASGLGGAPQFF; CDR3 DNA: TGTGCTAGTGGCCTGGGGGGGGCACCCCAGTTCTTC
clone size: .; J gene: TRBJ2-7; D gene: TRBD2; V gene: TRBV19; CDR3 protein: CASSSGGAGGPAYEQYF; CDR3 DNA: TGTGCCAGTAGTTCCGGTGGAGCGGGAGGGCCCGCCTACGAGCAGTACTTC
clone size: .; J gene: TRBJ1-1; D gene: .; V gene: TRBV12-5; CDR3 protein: CASGFQVNTEAFF; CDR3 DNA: TGTGCTAGTGGTTTCCAGGTGAACACTGAAGCTTTCTTT
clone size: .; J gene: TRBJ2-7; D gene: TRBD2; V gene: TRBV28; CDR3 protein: CASSSTEIAGGTF; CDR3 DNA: TGTGCCAGCAGCTCCACCGAGATAGCGGGGGGAACCTTC